A single sample gave rise to the 14 T cell receptor beta chains below, sequenced in a study of identical twins. TCRdb re-called the 5' RACE reads through MiXCR, storing one row per CDR3 protein. The sample holds 400,000 to 500,000 distinct CDR3 sequences, 15% to 20% seen once. The specimen sequenced was naive T cells sorted from blood. The source is a man over 45 in good health.

This sequence joins TRBV6-1 and TRBJ2-1, with D unclear. The germline CDR1 and CDR2 sequences are MNHNS and SASEGT. CDR3 size: 17 residues. The V end lost 5 bases, the J end lost 6 bases, and 23 bases lay between the germline ends. In nucleotides, the CDR3 is TGTGCCAGCAGTACAGAGCCTCCCCCCTCCTGGAGCAATGAGCAGTTCTTC. Amino acid sequence: CASSTEPPPSWSNEQFF.

The chain uses TRBV10-2 and TRBJ1-5, with D perhaps TRBD1 (5 bases). This CDR3 is 13 amino acids long. The V and J ends lost 4 bases and 9 bases respectively, with 13 bases between them. Germline CDR1 reads WSHSY; CDR2 reads SAAADI. This CDR3 reads CASSGGLRGPQHF. CDR3 DNA sequence: TGCGCCAGCAGTGGGGGACTTCGGGGGCCCCAGCATTTT.

This rearrangement joins TRBV20-1 to TRBJ2-5, with D perhaps TRBD2 (6 bases). The CDR3 spans 14 residues. Trimming stripped 5 bases from V and 1 base from J, with 14 bases between. In germline, CDR1 is DFQATT, CDR2 SNEGSKA (reference sequence). The CDR3 DNA sequence: TGCAGTGCTTACCCCGGGGGAGTCCAAGAGACCCAGTACTTC. It is translated as CSAYPGGVQETQYF.

This clonotype was counted a few times. The germline gene is not matched at one end of the junction; a read error may be the cause. The chain links TRBV20-1 to TRBJ2-1; D may correspond to TRBD1 or TRBD2 (5 bases each). The CDR3 is 10 amino acids. Germline V gene sequence: CDR1 DFQATT, CDR2 SNEGSKA (reference sequence). The CDR3 is CSAIWGGSIF. CDR3 nucleotide sequence: TGCAGTGCTATCTGGGGCGGGTCGATCTTC.

This clonotype was seen many times. V and J are TRBV29-1 and TRBJ2-1; no firm D call. From germline, CDR1 is SQVTM and CDR2 ANQGSEA. This CDR3 has 12 residues. V lost 7 bases to trimming and J lost 0 bases, with 7 bases between them. The CDR3 nucleotides are TGCAGCGCAGAGGACTCCTACAATGAGCAGTTCTTC. Its translation is CSAEDSYNEQFF.

The chain combines TRBV6-8 with TRBJ2-7, with D perhaps TRBD1 (6 bases). Germline CDR1 reads MNHGY; CDR2 reads SAAAGT. V was trimmed by 6 bases and J by 1 base, leaving 22 bases between them. The CDR3 contains 17 residues. CDR3 sequence (DNA): TGTGCCAGCAGATTAGGAACAGGGTGCCCTTCTTCCTACGAGCAGTACTTC. This codes for CASRLGTGCPSSYEQYF.

The sample holds a few counts of this clonotype. V usage is TRBV6-1 and J usage is TRBJ1-1; TRBD1 is a possible D gene (5 bases). The V and J ends lost 6 bases and 4 bases respectively, with 12 bases between them. Germline values: CDR1 MNHNS, CDR2 SASEGT. CDR3 length: 13 amino acids. CDR3 amino acids: CASSRGGVTEAFF. CDR3 in DNA: TGTGCCAGCAGCCGCGGGGGGGTCACTGAAGCTTTCTTT.

The gene calls are TRBV12-3 or TRBV12-4 and TRBJ2-5; D is undetermined. V shed 5 bases and J shed 3 bases, with 10 bases lying between them. This CDR3 comprises 13 residues. CDR3 in amino acids: CASSPASEETQYF. The CDR3 DNA reads TGTGCCAGCAGTCCCGCGAGCGAAGAGACCCAGTACTTC.

The chain recombines TRBV14 with TRBJ2-4; D remains ambiguous. This CDR3 contains 13 residues. V shed 1 base and J shed 6 bases, with 7 bases lying between them. Germline values: CDR1 SGHDN, CDR2 FVKESK. The CDR3 bases are TGTGCCAGCAGCCAAGGGGAAAGAAACATTCAGTACTTC. This sequence encodes CASSQGERNIQYF.

The V and J genes are TRBV29-1 and TRBJ2-2; D not resolved. Germline V gene data show CDR1 as SQVTM and CDR2 as ANQGSEA. The germline V and J ends were trimmed by 7 bases and 2 bases, with 20 bases remaining between them. CDR3 length equals 16 residues. CDR3 loop: CSANGRGYANTGELFF. Written as DNA, the CDR3 is TGCAGCGCTAACGGACGCGGCTACGCTAACACCGGGGAGCTGTTTTTT.

This clonotype was detected a few times. The V and J genes are TRBV19 and TRBJ2-7, with TRBD1 identical over 7 bases. CDR1 LNHDA and CDR2 SQIVND come from the germline V gene (reference sequence). The CDR3 sequence is 14 residues long. Unmatched junction bases numbered 8, after V lost 5 bases and J lost 4 bases. The CDR3 here is CASSRQGSRYEQYF. CDR3 nucleotide sequence: TGTGCCAGTAGTCGACAGGGAAGTCGGTACGAGCAGTACTTC.

The chain carries TRBV5-6 and TRBJ1-4, with D unclear. Germline assignment: CDR1 SGHDT and CDR2 YYEEEE. The CDR3 covers 14 residues. V lost 4 bases to trimming and J lost 2 bases, with 9 bases between them. Here the CDR3 DNA reads TGTGCCAGCAGCCACGGACGCACTAATGAAAAACTGTTTTTT. Translation gives CASSHGRTNEKLFF. Together with reference TRBV5-6 and TRBJ1-4, the CDR3 gives the full variable domain: DAGVTQSPTHLIKTRGQQVTLRCSPKSGHDTVSWYQQALGQGPQFIFQYYEEEERQRGNFPDRFSGHQFPNYSSELNVNALLLGDSALYLCASSHGRTNEKLFFGSGTQLSVL.

The J gene is TRBJ2-7, the V gene TRBV20-1; maybe TRBD2 (6 bases). Trimming pared 3 bases from V and 7 bases from J, leaving 22 bases between. CDR1 and CDR2 from the germline V gene are DFQATT and SNEGSKA (reference sequence). The CDR3 consists of 15 residues. The CDR3 loop is CSASLTTGTLFEQYF. Here the CDR3 DNA reads TGCAGTGCTAGCCTTACAACCGGGACTCTCTTTGAGCAGTACTTC.

V gene TRBV6-5 combines with J gene TRBJ1-1; D is unresolved. This CDR3 comprises 16 residues. Germline loops: CDR1 MNHEY, CDR2 SVGAGI. V was shortened by 3 bases and J by 11 bases, with 25 bases between the two germline ends. CDR3 bases: TGTGCCAGCAGTTATCCTGCGGCAGCTCACTCCGAGGCTGCTTTCTTT. This translates into CASSYPAAAHSEAAFF.